The present T cell receptor (beta chain) was sequenced within a study of human T cells and chemical hapten exposure. Broader study findings: Significantly more large CDR3 similarity clusters arose among expanded TCRs than among controls. No change in TCRs above 1 in 1000 frequency was produced by DPC sensitization.

One entry per CDR3 protein results from TCRdb running MiXCR on the RACE reads. The sample holds under 400,000 distinct CDR3 sequences, 5.1% seen once. The CDR3 sequence is 12 residues long. Trimming took off 0 bases at V and 5 bases at J, with 4 bases between the two ends. Per the germline V gene, CDR1 is SNHLY and CDR2 is FYNNEI. This clonotype was observed a handful of times. No antigen is known for it. Time point meaning: pre-sensitization, week 0. Documented treatment: therapeutic diphenylcyclopropenone sensitization with weekly scalp DPC. The receptor's source is a woman between 50 and 59 years old with alopecia areata. Some clones in this sample may be carry-over from other donors' samples. This chain links TRBV2 with TRBJ2-5; D ambiguous. This specimen was whole blood, taken in connection with sensitization to the hapten diphenylcyclopropenone (DPC). CDR3 nucleotide sequence: TGTGCCAGCAGTGAAGCGTCTGAGACCCAGTACTTC. Encoded protein: CASSEASETQYF.